The 9 T cell receptor beta chains listed next were all sequenced from one sample in a study of OX40 agonist ivuxolimab in advanced cancers. Receptor amplification or capture employed the immunoSEQ multiplex PCR assay. Held by TCRdb, this immuneACCESS table contains in-frame sequences only and omits some clones. Under half of the omission traces to an unresolved V gene where checked; the cause of the rest is unknown. Across this sample there are approximately 77,000 clones, with about 90% seen only once. The ten largest clones represent approximately 1.8% of the sample. Specimen: CD4+ or CD8+ T cells sorted from blood, collected in a trial of the OX40 agonist ivuxolimab. The receptors stem from an adult with an advanced solid tumor such as melanoma, head and neck, liver or kidney cancer.

This sequence joins TRBV28 and TRBJ2-5, with D unresolved. Germline V gives CDR1 MDHEN, CDR2 SYDVKM. Trimming cost V 3 bases and J 0 bases, with 8 bases left between them. The CDR3 loop spans 14 amino acids. The CDR3 loop is CASSFSQYQETQYF. In nucleotides, the CDR3 is TGTGCCAGCAGTTTCTCACAGTACCAAGAGACCCAGTACTTC.

The genes are TRBV5-1 and TRBJ2-7, with 8 bases fitting TRBD2. The CDR3 totals 14 residues. With 4 bases clipped from V and 4 bases from J, the junction kept 7 bases outside the gene matches. Germline CDR1 SGHRS, CDR2 YFSETQ. Here the CDR3 DNA reads TGCGCCAGCAGCCCCCCTAGCGGGCAGTACGAGCAGTACTTC. This gives the protein CASSPPSGQYEQYF.

The chain carries TRBV7-2 and TRBJ2-7; 8 nucleotides align to TRBD2. J was trimmed by 6 bases and V by 7 bases; bases with no gene match: 5. The CDR3 contains 12 residues. CDR1 is SGHTA and CDR2 is FQGNSA in the germline V gene. The CDR3 protein is CASTAGGSEQYF. The DNA of the CDR3 is TGTGCCAGCACGGCGGGAGGTTCCGAGCAGTACTTC.

The chain has TRBV6-5 and TRBJ2-5, with a possible D match to TRBD2 (5 bases). This CDR3 comprises 14 residues. Germline CDR1 and CDR2: MNHEY and SVGAGI. Deletions cut 5 bases from V and 4 bases from J, with 14 bases between. The CDR3 region is CASSGLLKGETQYF. The CDR3 nucleotides are TGTGCCAGCAGTGGACTGCTAAAAGGAGAGACCCAGTACTTC.

The CDR3 loop reads CASSLEGANYGYTF. The CDR3 nucleotides read TGCGCCAGCAGCTTAGAGGGGGCGAACTATGGCTACACCTTC. This sequence joins TRBV5-1 and TRBJ1-2; TRBD1 matches at 7 bases. This CDR3 comprises 14 residues. The V gene's germline CDR1 is SGHRS and CDR2 YFSETQ. The V gene end was trimmed by 2 bases and the J gene end by 2 bases; junction bases not matched to a gene: 3.

The CDR3 is CASSQVTGWHGYTF. In nucleotides, the CDR3 is TGTGCCAGCAGCCAAGTCACGGGGTGGCATGGCTACACCTTC. The V gene is TRBV4-2, the J gene TRBJ1-2; D remains ambiguous. V lost 1 base, J lost 6 bases, and 12 bases lay in between. This CDR3 is built from 14 residues. The germline CDR1 and CDR2 sequences are LGHNA and YNFKEQ.

This chain joins TRBV7-9 and TRBJ2-7; TRBD1 matches at 9 bases. The germline gives CDR1 SEHNR, CDR2 FQNEAQ (reference sequence). This CDR3 is 15 amino acids long. J gave up 1 base and V 5 bases, and 6 bases lay outside the gene matches. CDR3 sequence (DNA): TGTGCCAGCAGCGCATCCGGGACAGGGTCCTACGAGCAGTACTTC. This sequence encodes CASSASGTGSYEQYF.

This chain uses TRBV7-9 with TRBJ2-1, with D maybe TRBD1 (6 bases). Trimming shortened V by 4 bases and J by 8 bases, and 12 bases separated the two germline ends. The CDR3 has 13 residues. Per germline, CDR1 SEHNR and CDR2 FQNEAQ (reference sequence). The CDR3: CASSWTAGDEQFF. The DNA of the CDR3 is TGTGCCAGCAGCTGGACAGCCGGCGATGAGCAGTTCTTC. Supplemented by reference TRBV7-9 and TRBJ2-1, the full variable domain reads DTGVSQNPRHKITKRGQNVTFRCDPISEHNRLYWYRQTLGQGPEFLTYFQNEAQLEKSRLLSDRFSAERPKGSFSTLEIQRTEQGDSAMYLCASSWTAGDEQFFGPGTRLTVL.

The chain recombines TRBV28 with TRBJ1-6, with 7 bases aligning to TRBD1. Germline CDR1 and CDR2: MDHEN and SYDVKM. Germline trimming cut 1 base from V and 9 bases from J; bases unmatched to any gene: 6. The CDR3 length is 15 residues. The CDR3 sequence: CASSLSTGRSSPLHF. Written as DNA, the CDR3 is TGTGCCAGCAGTTTATCGACAGGGAGGAGTTCACCCCTCCACTTT.